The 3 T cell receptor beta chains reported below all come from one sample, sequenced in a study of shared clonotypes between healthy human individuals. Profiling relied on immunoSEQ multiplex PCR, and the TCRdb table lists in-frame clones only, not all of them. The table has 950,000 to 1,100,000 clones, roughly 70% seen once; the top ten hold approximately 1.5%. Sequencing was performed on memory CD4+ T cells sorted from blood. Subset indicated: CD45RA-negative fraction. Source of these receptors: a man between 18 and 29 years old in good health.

The CDR3, as DNA: TGTGCCAGCAGCTTAGGCGTGGGCAATCAGCCCCAGCATTTT. Its translation is CASSLGVGNQPQHF. The V call is TRBV7-8, the J call TRBJ1-5; no reliable D call. The germline gives CDR1 SGHVS, CDR2 FQNEAQ. The CDR3 spans 14 residues. Trimming removed 1 base from V and 2 bases from J, with 6 bases in between.

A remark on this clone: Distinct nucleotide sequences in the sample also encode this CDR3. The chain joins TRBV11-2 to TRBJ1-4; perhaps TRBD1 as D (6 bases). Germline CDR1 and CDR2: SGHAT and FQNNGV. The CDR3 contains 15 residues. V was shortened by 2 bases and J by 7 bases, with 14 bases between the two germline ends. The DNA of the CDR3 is TGTGCCAGCAGCTTATCGACAGGAGGAGGTGAAAAACTGTTTTTT. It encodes CASSLSTGGGEKLFF.

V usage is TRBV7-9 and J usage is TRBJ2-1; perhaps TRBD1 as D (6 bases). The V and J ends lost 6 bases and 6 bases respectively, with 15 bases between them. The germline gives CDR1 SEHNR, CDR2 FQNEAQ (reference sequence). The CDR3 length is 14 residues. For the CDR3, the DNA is TGTGCCAGCAGGGGCTCGGGACATCTCAATGAGCAGTTCTTC. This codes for CASRGSGHLNEQFF.